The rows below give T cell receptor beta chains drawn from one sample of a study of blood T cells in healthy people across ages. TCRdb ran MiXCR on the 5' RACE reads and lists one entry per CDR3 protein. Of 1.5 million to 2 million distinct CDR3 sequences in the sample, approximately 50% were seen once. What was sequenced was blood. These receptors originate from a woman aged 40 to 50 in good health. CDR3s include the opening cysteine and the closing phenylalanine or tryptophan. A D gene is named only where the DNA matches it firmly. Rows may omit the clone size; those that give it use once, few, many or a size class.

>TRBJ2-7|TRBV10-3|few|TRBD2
TGTGCCATCGCCCAGGCCAGCGGGGGTCGCGAGCAGTACTTC
CAIAQASGGREQYF
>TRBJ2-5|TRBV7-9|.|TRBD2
TGTGCCAGCAGCTTAACACTAGCGGGGGCAGAGACCCAGTACTTC
CASSLTLAGAETQYF
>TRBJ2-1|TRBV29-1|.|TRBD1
TGCGGCGCCGGGACAGGGTACAATGAGCAGTTCTTC
CGAGTGYNEQFF
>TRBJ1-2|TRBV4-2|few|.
TGTGCCAGCAGCCAAGATTCGGGGAACGGCTACACCTTC
CASSQDSGNGYTF
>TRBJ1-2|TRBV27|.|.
TGTGCCAGCAGTAAAGCAGGGGTTTGGGATGGCTACACCTTC
CASSKAGVWDGYTF
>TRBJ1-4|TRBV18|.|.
TGTGCCAGCTCACCATGGAGGGCCCAACAGGGTGAAAAACTGTTTTTT
CASSPWRAQQGEKLFF
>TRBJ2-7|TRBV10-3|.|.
TGTGCCATCAGTGATCAGGCTTACGAGCAGTACTTC
CAISDQAYEQYF
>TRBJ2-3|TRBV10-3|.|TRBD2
TGTGCCATCAGCCACCGCCCTAGCGGGCCTAGCACAGATACGCAGTATTTT
CAISHRPSGPSTDTQYF
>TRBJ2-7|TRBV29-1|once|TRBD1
TGCAGCGCCGACAGGGCCGGCGAGCAGTACTTC
CSADRAGEQYF
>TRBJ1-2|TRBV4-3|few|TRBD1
TGCGCCAGCAGCCAAGTGACAGGGGCCAACTATGGCTACACCTTC
CASSQVTGANYGYTF
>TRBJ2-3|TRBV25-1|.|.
TGTGCCAGCAGTGAATATGCGAGCGCAGATACGCAGTATTTT
CASSEYASADTQYF
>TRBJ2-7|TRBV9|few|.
TGTGCCAGCAGCGTAGGCGGGGGCACCAACTACGAGCAGTACTTC
CASSVGGGTNYEQYF
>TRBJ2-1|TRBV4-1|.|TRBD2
TGCTCCAGCAGCCAAGAGTTAGCGGGGGCCTACAATGAGCAGTTCTTC
CSSSQELAGAYNEQFF
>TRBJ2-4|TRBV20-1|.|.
TGCAGTGCTAACCCGACAGGACCTCTAGCCAAAAACATTCAGTACTTC
CSANPTGPLAKNIQYF
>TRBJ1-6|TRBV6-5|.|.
TGTGCCAGCAGTTACAGCGGGAGGTCACCCCTCCACTTT
CASSYSGRSPLHF
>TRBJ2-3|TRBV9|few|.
TGTGCCAGCAGCGCTCCTACGGGGGCGGATACGCAGTATTTT
CASSAPTGADTQYF
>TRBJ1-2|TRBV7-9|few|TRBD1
TGTGCCAGCAGCACGTCCCGGGACAGGACCTATGGCTACACCTTC
CASSTSRDRTYGYTF
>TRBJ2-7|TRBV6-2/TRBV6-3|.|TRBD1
TGTGCCAGCAATCACGACAGGGCCTACGAGCAGTACTTC
CASNHDRAYEQYF
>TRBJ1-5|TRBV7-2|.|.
TGTGCCAGCAGCCCCAGGCAGAATCAGCCCCAGCATTTT
CASSPRQNQPQHF
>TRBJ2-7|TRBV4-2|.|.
TGTGCCAGCAGCCCTGACAGGAGGTACGAGCAGTACTTC
CASSPDRRYEQYF
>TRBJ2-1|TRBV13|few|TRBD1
TGTGCCAGCCAAGACAGGGGAGGCCACAATGAGCAGTTCTTC
CASQDRGGHNEQFF
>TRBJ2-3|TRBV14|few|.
TGTGCCAGCAGCCAAGACACGGGTAGCACAGATACGCAGTATTTT
CASSQDTGSTDTQYF
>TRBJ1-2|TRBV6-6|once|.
TGTGCCAGCAGTTACTCTGGGGGGGCCTCTCCCGGCTACACCTTC
CASSYSGGASPGYTF
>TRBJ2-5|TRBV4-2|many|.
TGTGCCAGCAGCCAAGGAGCAGAGACCCAGTACTTC
CASSQGAETQYF
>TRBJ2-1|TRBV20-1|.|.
TGCAGTGCTAGAGATCGAGTAGCGAGAAGGGATGAGCAGTTCTTC
CSARDRVARRDEQFF
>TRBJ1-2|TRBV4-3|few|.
TGCGCCAGCAGCCAAGATCTTGGGACCTCTAACTATGGCTACACCTTC
CASSQDLGTSNYGYTF
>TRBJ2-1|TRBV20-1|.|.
TGCAGTACCAGAAGGGGTTTAGGTTGCAATGAGCAGTTCTTC
CSTRRGLGCNEQFF
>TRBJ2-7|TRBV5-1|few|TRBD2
TGCGCCAGCAGCAAGGGACGGGGGGGCCTATACGAGCAGTACTTC
CASSKGRGGLYEQYF
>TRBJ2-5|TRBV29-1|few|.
TGCAGCATGGGGCCGGGTGGAGGGTTAGAGACCCAGTACTTC
CSMGPGGGLETQYF
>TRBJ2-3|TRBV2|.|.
TGTGCCAGCTCTCGGGAGCAATACACAGATACGCAGTATTTT
CASSREQYTDTQYF
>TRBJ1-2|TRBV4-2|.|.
TGTGCCAGCAACCCGGGAAGAGGGCATGGCTACACCTTC
CASNPGRGHGYTF
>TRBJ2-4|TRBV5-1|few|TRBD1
TGCGCCAGCAGCTCCCGGACGACAGGGTCGGAGCAGTACTTC
CASSSRTTGSEQYF
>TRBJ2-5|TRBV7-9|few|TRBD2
TGTGCCAGCACCCAGCCGTGGTTGGCGGGGGAGTACCAAGAGACCCAGTACTTC
CASTQPWLAGEYQETQYF
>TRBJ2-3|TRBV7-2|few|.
TGTGCCAGCAAGAGACGGGCGCAAGATACGCAGTATTTT
CASKRRAQDTQYF
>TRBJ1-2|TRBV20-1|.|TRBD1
TGCAGTGCTGCGGACAGGGTGTCCGCCTATGGCTACACCTTC
CSAADRVSAYGYTF